A single sample is the source of the 14 T cell receptor beta chains below, sequenced in a study of T cell repertoires in cytomegalovirus infection. TCRdb reanalysed the reads using MiXCR and keeps one entry per CDR3 protein. The data hold about 190,000 distinct CDR3 sequences, with 28% observed a single time. The specimen was PBMCs. These receptors were collected from a human donor in good health (CMV status not recorded). Some clones in this sample may be carry-over from other donors' samples.

The chain is built from TRBV28 and TRBJ2-1, with D perhaps TRBD2 (6 bases). The CDR3 has 15 residues. Per germline, CDR1 MDHEN and CDR2 SYDVKM. The V and J ends lost 5 bases and 3 bases respectively, with 14 bases between them. Here the CDR3 DNA reads TGTGCCAGCAGTCTCGGGGGTTACCTCTACAATGAGCAGTTCTTC. Translated, it gives CASSLGGYLYNEQFF.

This chain joins TRBV4-1 and TRBJ1-6, with D maybe TRBD1 (5 bases). The length of the CDR3 is 14 residues. The V gene lost 1 base and the J gene lost 7 bases, with 8 bases spanning the gap. Germline V gene lookup returns CDR1 MGHRA and CDR2 YSYEKL. The CDR3: CASSQGQRNSPLHF. The DNA for the CDR3 is TGCGCCAGCAGCCAAGGACAGCGAAATTCACCCCTCCACTTT.

About this clonotype: This may stem from a read error, because a much larger clone lies one nucleotide away. The CDR3 spells CARSQNWGTANYEQYF. DNA of the CDR3: TGTGCCCGCAGTCAAAATTGGGGGACAGCAAACTACGAGCAGTACTTC. This rearrangement joins TRBV12-3 or TRBV12-4 to TRBJ2-7, with 7 bases identical to TRBD1. The CDR3 loop spans 16 amino acids.

The chain combines TRBV3-1 with TRBJ1-5; D remains ambiguous. Germline values: CDR1 LGHDT, CDR2 YNNKEL (reference sequence). CDR3 length: 14 amino acids. V lost 0 bases and J lost 4, with 7 bases in between. CDR3 coding DNA: TGTGCCAGCAGCCAAGAGGGGAGGAATCAGCCCCAGCATTTT. Protein product: CASSQEGRNQPQHF. Filled out from reference TRBV3-1 and TRBJ1-5, the complete variable domain reads DTAVSQTPKYLVTQMGNDKSIKCEQNLGHDTMYWYKQDSKKFLKIMFSYNNKELIINETVPNRFSPKSPDKAHLNLHINSLELGDSAVYFCASSQEGRNQPQHFGDGTRLSIL.

This clonotype was seen repeatedly, ten times or more. The chain couples TRBV7-3 to TRBJ2-7; D may be TRBD2 (6 bases). CDR3 size: 14 residues. V was clipped by 2 bases and J by 5 bases, with 13 bases between them. Germline assignment: CDR1 SGHTA and CDR2 FQGTGA. The CDR3 coding sequence is TGTGCCAGCAGCTTAGGAGGCGGGGCGGACGAGCAGTACTTC. Protein sequence: CASSLGGGADEQYF.

This clonotype was counted between two and nine times. J is TRBJ1-1 and V is TRBV19, with TRBD1 matching over 9 bases. This CDR3 is 15 amino acids long. V lost 7 bases and J lost 2; bases outside the gene matches: 8. Germline V gene lookup returns CDR1 LNHDA and CDR2 SQIVND (reference sequence). The CDR3 coding sequence is TGTGCCAGTATGCTTGGACAGGGGCAAAACACTGAAGCTTTCTTT. Translating gives CASMLGQGQNTEAFF.

This clonotype has more than one count but fewer than ten. The chain links TRBV6-2 or TRBV6-3 to TRBJ2-1, with a possible D match to TRBD2 (5 bases). The CDR3 spans 12 residues. Trimming pared 5 bases from V and 10 bases from J, leaving 12 bases between. The germline CDR1 and CDR2 sequences are MNHEY and SVGEGT. CDR3 region: CASSLRRGEQFF. CDR3 bases: TGTGCCAGCAGTCTTCGCCGCGGGGAGCAGTTCTTC.

The V call is TRBV7-9, the J call TRBJ1-2; unclear D gene. CDR1 is SEHNR, CDR2 FQNEAQ, per germline (reference sequence). V lost 3 bases, J lost 7 bases, and 6 bases lay in between. This CDR3 spans 11 amino acids. The CDR3: CASSFQGGYTF. CDR3 bases: TGTGCCAGCAGCTTCCAAGGTGGCTACACCTTC.

This clonotype was picked up a small number of times. The V gene is TRBV7-3, the J gene TRBJ2-2, with TRBD2 matching over 8 bases. In germline, CDR1 is SGHTA, CDR2 FQGTGA. This CDR3 has 16 amino acids. Trimming cost V 5 bases and J 5 bases; bases outside gene matches: 10. The CDR3 DNA follows: TGTGCCAGCAGCAGTGTCGGGGGGGCTCGAACCGGGGAGCTGTTTTTT. Protein sequence: CASSSVGGARTGELFF.

The V call is TRBV7-9, the J call TRBJ2-7, with D unclear. Germline CDR1 is SEHNR and CDR2 is FQNEAQ (reference sequence). The V end lost 6 bases, the J end lost 0 bases, and 12 bases lay between the germline ends. This CDR3 has 14 residues. The CDR3 DNA sequence: TGTGCCAGCAGTCCCGGGTCCTCCTCCTACGAGCAGTACTTC. Amino acid sequence: CASSPGSSSYEQYF.

The chain employs TRBV6-2 or TRBV6-3 and TRBJ2-1; 12 bases fit TRBD2. V dropped 6 bases and J dropped 7; count of bases not matched to a gene: 7. The CDR3 runs to 15 residues. Looked up from germline, CDR1 is MNHEY and CDR2 is SVGEGT. Here the CDR3 DNA reads TGTGCCAGCAGACTCCTAGCGGGGGGGATAAATGAGCAGTTCTTC. Translating gives CASRLLAGGINEQFF.

The chain is built from TRBV2 and TRBJ1-1, with D unresolved. This CDR3 contains 11 residues. Germline assignment: CDR1 SNHLY and CDR2 FYNNEI. Trimming pared 7 bases from V and 3 bases from J, leaving 6 bases between. CDR3 sequence: CASTGDTEAFF. The CDR3 bases are TGTGCCAGCACAGGAGACACTGAAGCTTTCTTT.

The chain is built from TRBV15 and TRBJ1-2; TRBD1 might be the D (5 bases). The V gene's germline CDR1 is LNHNV and CDR2 YYDKDF (reference sequence). Between the trimmed V and J ends, which lost 3 bases and 8 bases, there was a span of 22 bases. This CDR3 is built from 16 residues. Here the CDR3 reads CATSSRSNGLRDGYTF. The CDR3 DNA reads TGTGCCACCAGCAGTAGATCTAATGGCCTTAGGGACGGCTACACCTTC.

In this sample, this clonotype turned up a few times. The rearrangement links TRBV5-4 to TRBJ1-1, with D possibly matching TRBD1 (5 bases). V was clipped by 3 bases and J by 6 bases, with 21 bases between them. The CDR3 runs 16 residues. Looked up from germline, CDR1 is SGHNT and CDR2 is YYREEE (reference sequence). DNA for the CDR3: TGTGCCAGCAGCTATGGGGGTTTTAGGAGTGGACCTGAAGCTTTCTTT. This gives the protein CASSYGGFRSGPEAFF.